The present T cell receptor (beta chain) was sequenced within a study of OX40 agonist ivuxolimab in advanced cancers. Germline V gene sequence: CDR1 SGHRS, CDR2 YFSETQ. This CDR3 region has 18 residues. J was trimmed by 3 bases and V by 5 bases; bases with no gene match: 15. Some clones are missing from TCRdb's copy, which holds only in-frame ones; the method was immunoSEQ multiplex PCR. The sample yields roughly 75,000 clones, around nine tenths seen once. Overall study results and limits: Partial responders receiving 0.1-3.0 mg/kg showed among the lowest clonal expansion.

Points on this clone: Its antigen is not known.

The chain employs TRBV5-1 and TRBJ1-4; 8 bases line up with TRBD1. The starting material was CD4+ or CD8+ T cells sorted from blood, obtained in a trial of the OX40 agonist ivuxolimab. The receptor was isolated from an adult with an advanced solid tumor such as melanoma, head and neck, liver or kidney cancer. This CDR3 reads CASRTGDRGLAANEKLFF. The DNA for the CDR3 is TGCGCCAGCAGGACAGGGGATCGAGGGTTAGCGGCTAATGAAAAACTGTTTTTT.